This entry describes one TCR beta chain. The data derive from a study of blood T cell repertoires in COVID-19. For the study at large: Whether acute or convalescent, the COVID-19 samples came from the United States, Italy and Spain. Sources were T cells, B-cell-depleted T cells, or PBMCs; the material itself was cDNA or gDNA.

Germline-derived CDR1 and CDR2 are SGDLS and YYNGEE. The length of the CDR3 is 16 residues. J lost 7 bases, V lost 0 bases, and 7 bases had no gene match. In the original analysis: Estimation of nucleated cell counts relied on the amplification of reference gene primers. Using immunoSEQ multiplex PCR, the repertoire was profiled, and TCRdb retains in-frame clones only, with some absent. That table is the source of V, J and clone size, and D and trimming were worked out from the DNA. The sample lists over 130,000 clones, 75% to 90% occurring once. Sequenced sample: peripheral blood. The V gene is TRBV9, the J gene TRBJ2-2, with 9 bases that match TRBD1. The receptor was isolated from a man aged 55 to 70 with active or convalescent COVID-19. The CDR3 loop reads CASSVGTGGHYGELFF. Written as DNA, the CDR3 is TGTGCCAGCAGCGTAGGAACAGGGGGCCATTACGGGGAGCTGTTTTTT.